This T cell receptor (beta chain) was recorded in a study of CD8+ T cells in alopecia areata. Study-wide context: Affected scalp percentage determined the severity score of treated patients. Whole-study findings and limits: Scalp clonality decreased significantly with tofacitinib, and so did expanded CD8+ clones among the top 100. Because one nonresponder was included, the link of baseline CD8+ expansion to response is considered uncertain. Clarity of TCR sharing across patients fell short of that in mice, possibly HLA-related.

Documented treatment: oral pan-JAK inhibitor, 5-10 mg twice daily. This CDR3 has 14 amino acids. Deletions cut 5 bases from V and 10 bases from J, with 18 bases between. Germline V CDR1 and CDR2: SQVTM, ANQGSEA. Extracted from the samples, RNA was reverse transcribed into cDNA to serve as the sequencing template. The repertoire was sequenced with immunoSEQ multiplex PCR; TCRdb's copy has only in-frame clones and lacks some. Of a few hundred thousand clones in the sample, under 40% were seen once. To note about this clone: Its antigen is as yet unknown.

The rearrangement joins TRBV29-1 to TRBJ1-6; D is possibly TRBD1 (6 bases). Sequenced material: CD4+ T cells sorted from blood, taken at approximately week 30, from a patient treated with tofacitinib. This clonotype originated in a human donor with alopecia areata. The chain's CDR3 is CSVTTGFWGSPLHF. In nucleotides, the CDR3 is TGCAGCGTTACAACAGGGTTTTGGGGGTCACCCCTCCACTTT. The full variable domain, with the rest looked up from reference TRBV29-1 and TRBJ1-6, is SAVISQKPSRDICQRGTSLTIQCQVDSQVTMMFWYRQQPGQSLTLIATANQGSEATYESGFVIDKFPISRPNLTFSTLTVSNMSPEDSSIYLCSVTTGFWGSPLHFGNGTRLTVT.